Each of the 24 T cell receptor beta chains below was sequenced from the same sample in a study of blood T cell repertoires in COVID-19. Method: immunoSEQ multiplex PCR; TCRdb's copy keeps in-frame clones and lacks some. The sample shows hundreds of thousands of clones, less than 90% of them seen only once. The sample comprised PBMCs or T cells enriched from blood (not recorded which). Receptors were obtained from a woman in her 30s who had been exposed to COVID-19.

The CDR3 here is CASSYLDRVNTEAFF. DNA for the CDR3: TGTGCCAGCAGTTACTTAGACAGGGTGAACACTGAAGCTTTCTTT. The chain links TRBV6-5 to TRBJ1-1; 7 nucleotides line up with TRBD1. The CDR3 length is 15 residues. The V gene's germline CDR1 is MNHEY and CDR2 SVGAGI. Losses at the gene ends were 1 base for V and 0 bases for J; bases not matched to a gene: 2.

The J gene is TRBJ1-4, the V gene TRBV11-2, with 7 bases matching TRBD1. The J segment lost 2 bases and the V segment lost 7 bases, leaving 13 bases of the junction unmatched. The germline gives CDR1 SGHAT, CDR2 FQNNGV. The CDR3 is 17 amino acids. CDR3 loop: CASIPPYSGQTNEKLFF. The CDR3, as DNA: TGTGCCAGCATCCCCCCCTATTCGGGACAGACTAATGAAAAACTGTTTTTT.

This rearrangement joins TRBV7-9 to TRBJ2-5, with TRBD1 matching over 7 bases. The CDR3 runs 15 residues. Germline lookup yields CDR1 SEHNR and CDR2 FQNEAQ (reference sequence). J gave up 5 bases and V 4 bases, and 10 bases lay outside the gene matches. CDR3 amino acids: CASSSRTGSRETQYF. For the CDR3, the DNA is TGTGCCAGCAGCTCAAGGACAGGCAGCCGTGAGACCCAGTACTTC. The variable domain in full, completed from reference TRBV7-9 and TRBJ2-5, reads DTGVSQNPRHKITKRGQNVTFRCDPISEHNRLYWYRQTLGQGPEFLTYFQNEAQLEKSRLLSDRFSAERPKGSFSTLEIQRTEQGDSAMYLCASSSRTGSRETQYFGPGTRLLVL.

In the case of this clone: This sample also contains other DNA sequences that code for the same CDR3. The chain is built from TRBV6-1 and TRBJ1-2; 7 bases agree with TRBD1. Germline lookup yields CDR1 MNHNS and CDR2 SASEGT. The CDR3 loop spans 13 amino acids. Unmatched junction bases numbered 0, after V lost 3 bases and J lost 2 bases. CDR3 coding DNA: TGTGCCAGCAGTGACAGGGGGAACTATGGCTACACCTTC. Protein product: CASSDRGNYGYTF.

This chain joins TRBV9 and TRBJ1-2, with D hard to call. In germline, CDR1 is SGDLS, CDR2 YYNGEE. The ends were cut back, 4 bases at V and 0 bases at J, with 10 bases in the middle. The CDR3 totals 14 residues. The CDR3 reads CASSPQLANYGYTF. CDR3 coding DNA: TGTGCCAGCAGCCCCCAGTTGGCTAACTATGGCTACACCTTC.

The genes are TRBV18 and TRBJ2-5, with 7 nucleotides matching TRBD1. Germline CDR1 is KGHSH and CDR2 is LQKENI. V was clipped by 6 bases and J by 2 bases; unmatched bases: 15. This CDR3 contains 17 residues. The CDR3 reads CASSQAGTATQQETQYF. In DNA, the CDR3 is TGTGCCAGCTCCCAAGCCGGGACAGCAACCCAACAAGAGACCCAGTACTTC. Drawing the rest from reference TRBV18 and TRBJ2-5, the complete variable domain is NAGVMQNPRHLVRRRGQEARLRCSPMKGHSHVYWYRQLPEEGLKFMVYLQKENIIDESGMPKERFSAEFPKEGPSILRIQQVVRGDSAAYFCASSQAGTATQQETQYFGPGTRLLVL.

With regard to this clone: The same CDR3 also results from other DNA sequences found in this sample. V usage is TRBV7-3 and J usage is TRBJ2-5; TRBD1 aligns across 7 bases. Trimming cost V 5 bases and J 5 bases; bases outside gene matches: 11. CDR3 length: 15 residues. The germline V gene encodes CDR1 SGHTA and CDR2 FQGTGA. CDR3 in DNA: TGTGCCAGCAGCCTTCGACAGGGCGCAGGGGAGACCCAGTACTTC. Translated, it gives CASSLRQGAGETQYF.

This chain connects TRBV5-4 to TRBJ1-5; 8 nucleotides align to TRBD1. Trimming at V came to 4 bases and at J to 9 bases, leaving 3 bases not matched to a gene. CDR3 size: 12 residues. CDR1 and CDR2 from the germline V gene are SGHNT and YYREEE (reference sequence). CDR3 residues: CASSQTGGPQHF. CDR3 in DNA: TGTGCCAGCAGCCAAACAGGGGGGCCCCAGCATTTT.

V is TRBV29-1 and J is TRBJ1-1; no definite D call. CDR1 is SQVTM and CDR2 is ANQGSEA in the germline V gene. V gave up 3 bases and J gave up 5 bases, with 7 bases separating them. This CDR3 has 11 amino acids. Here the CDR3 reads CSVEGRTEAFF. CDR3 bases: TGCAGCGTTGAGGGCAGGACTGAAGCTTTCTTT.

This chain uses TRBV24-1 with TRBJ2-5, with TRBD2 matching over 10 bases. The germline V gene encodes CDR1 KGHDR and CDR2 SFDVKD. This CDR3 is 14 amino acids long. J gave up 4 bases and V 5 bases, and 3 bases lay outside the gene matches. The CDR3 DNA reads as TGTGCCACCAGTGTGAGCGGGGGGGGAGAGACCCAGTACTTC. Translation gives CATSVSGGGETQYF.

V and J are TRBV2 and TRBJ2-7, with 7 bases lining up with TRBD1. Germline CDR1 SNHLY, CDR2 FYNNEI. The CDR3 covers 12 residues. The J segment lost 3 bases and the V segment lost 4 bases, leaving 0 bases of the junction unmatched. The CDR3 protein is CASSAGGYEQYF. DNA of the CDR3: TGTGCCAGCAGTGCAGGGGGCTACGAGCAGTACTTC.

The V and J genes are TRBV28 and TRBJ2-3; no clear D. V lost 2 bases to trimming and J lost 0 bases, with 9 bases between them. CDR3 length equals 15 residues. Germline V gives CDR1 MDHEN, CDR2 SYDVKM. CDR3 amino acids: CASSLAGSSTDTQYF. The CDR3 coding sequence is TGTGCCAGCAGTTTAGCCGGGTCTAGCACAGATACGCAGTATTTT.

This chain links TRBV27 with TRBJ1-1; the D gene is possibly TRBD1 (6 bases). Trimming took 3 bases from V and 5 from J, leaving 16 bases between them. The CDR3 loop spans 15 amino acids. The germline gives CDR1 MNHEY, CDR2 SMNVEV (reference sequence). This CDR3 reads CASSFYRDSGTEAFF. The CDR3 coding sequence is TGTGCCAGCAGTTTTTACAGGGATTCGGGTACTGAAGCTTTCTTT.

This clone has only one observation. The chain combines TRBV7-9 with TRBJ1-6; 7 positions agree with TRBD1. The CDR3 runs to 13 residues. Germline lookup yields CDR1 SEHNR and CDR2 FQNEAQ (reference sequence). J gave up 12 bases and V 5 bases, and 7 bases lay outside the gene matches. CDR3 region: CASSPRQGVPLHF. Written as DNA, the CDR3 is TGTGCCAGCAGCCCCCGACAGGGAGTACCCCTCCACTTT.

This sequence joins TRBV29-1 and TRBJ1-1; 7 bases fit TRBD1. V lost 5 bases and J lost 8; bases outside the gene matches: 5. Germline CDR1 is SQVTM and CDR2 is ANQGSEA. CDR3 length equals 11 residues. In DNA, the CDR3 is TGCAGCGTTCTGACAGGGCTAGAAGCTTTCTTT. As protein: CSVLTGLEAFF.

The chain links TRBV19 to TRBJ1-1; maybe TRBD1 (6 bases). The length of the CDR3 is 15 residues. Trimming removed 2 bases from V and 3 bases from J, with 13 bases in between. Per germline, CDR1 LNHDA and CDR2 SQIVND (reference sequence). The CDR3, as DNA: TGTGCCAGTAGTATAATGGTCAGGGGCGACACTGAAGCTTTCTTT. Its translation is CASSIMVRGDTEAFF.

The V call is TRBV14, the J call TRBJ2-7; the D gene is possibly TRBD1 (5 bases). Germline lookup yields CDR1 SGHDN and CDR2 FVKESK. The CDR3 contains 13 residues. V was cut by 5 bases and J by 5 bases, with 13 bases left in between. This CDR3 reads CASSWWQGNEQYF. The CDR3 coding sequence is TGTGCCAGCAGCTGGTGGCAGGGCAACGAGCAGTACTTC.

This clone came up once. V usage is TRBV11-2 and J usage is TRBJ1-3; 9 bases are shared with TRBD1. Germline CDR1 reads SGHAT; CDR2 reads FQNNGV. There are 15 residues in the CDR3. After removal of 1 base from V and 4 bases from J, the junction contained 2 bases not matched to a gene. Here the CDR3 reads CASSLGDRVGNTIYF. CDR3 coding DNA: TGTGCCAGCAGCTTAGGGGACAGGGTCGGAAACACCATATATTTT. Using reference TRBV11-2 and TRBJ1-3 for the parts outside the CDR3, the full variable domain is EAGVAQSPRYKIIEKRQSVAFWCNPISGHATLYWYQQILGQGPKLLIQFQNNGVVDDSQLPKDRFSAERLKGVDSTLKIQPAKLEDSAVYLCASSLGDRVGNTIYFGEGSWLTVV.

This clone was counted once. This rearrangement joins TRBV7-8 to TRBJ1-1; D ambiguous. CDR3 length: 14 residues. The V gene lost 6 bases and the J gene lost 4 bases, with 15 bases spanning the gap. Germline assignment: CDR1 SGHVS and CDR2 FQNEAQ. The DNA for the CDR3 is TGTGCCAGCAGATTTAGGCGGAACCTCACTGAAGCTTTCTTT. This sequence encodes CASRFRRNLTEAFF.

V gene TRBV30 combines with J gene TRBJ1-3; 7 bases map to TRBD1. The trim removed 4 bases at V and 1 base at J, leaving 10 bases unmatched. CDR3 length: 16 residues. The germline V gene has CDR1 GTSNPN and CDR2 SVGIG (reference sequence). The CDR3: CAWIRTGFFSGNTIYF. CDR3 in DNA: TGTGCCTGGATAAGGACAGGATTTTTTTCTGGAAACACCATATATTTT.

This CDR3 is CASSPQGQPTDTQYF. The CDR3 DNA follows: TGTGCCAGCAGCCCCCAGGGACAGCCCACAGATACGCAGTATTTT. V usage is TRBV9 and J usage is TRBJ2-3, with 7 positions matching TRBD1. There are 15 residues in the CDR3. The V segment lost 4 bases and the J segment 2 bases; nucleotides outside the gene matches: 7. Germline CDR1 reads SGDLS; CDR2 reads YYNGEE.

V is TRBV19 and J is TRBJ2-7, with 8 bases that match TRBD1. The germline V gene has CDR1 LNHDA and CDR2 SQIVND (reference sequence). CDR3 length: 12 residues. After removal of 11 bases from V and 5 bases from J, the junction contained 8 bases not matched to a gene. The CDR3 loop reads CAVGQGSNEQYF. CDR3 DNA sequence: TGTGCCGTAGGACAGGGCAGCAACGAGCAGTACTTC.

The chain joins TRBV4-2 to TRBJ1-1; TRBD1 is a possible D gene (6 bases). CDR3 size: 16 residues. CDR1 LGHNA and CDR2 YNFKEQ come from the germline V gene. V was trimmed by 1 base and J by 1 base, leaving 13 bases between them. CDR3 residues: CASSQGPGHPNTEAFF. The CDR3 nucleotides read TGTGCCAGCAGCCAAGGACCGGGACATCCGAACACTGAAGCTTTCTTT.

The rearrangement uses TRBV6-1 and TRBJ1-2; 9 bases match TRBD1. Germline-derived CDR1 and CDR2 are MNHNS and SASEGT. The CDR3 is 16 residues long. With V trimmed by 4 bases and J by 0 bases, 6 bases remained unmatched. CDR3 protein: CASSGTGAPTNYGYTF. In DNA, the CDR3 is TGTGCCAGCAGTGGGACAGGGGCCCCAACTAACTATGGCTACACCTTC.